Listed below are T cell receptor beta chains from one sample, sequenced in a study of response to subunit inactivated influenza vaccine. MiXCR, run by TCRdb on the RT-PCR reads, gives a single entry per CDR3 protein. In the table there are approximately 230,000 distinct CDR3 sequences, 10% to 15% of which are singletons. The sequencing used non-naive T cells sorted from PBMCs, collected around 14 days before vaccination. The receptors shown here come from a middle-aged man who received an inactivated influenza vaccine. CDR3s include the opening cysteine and the closing phenylalanine or tryptophan. Each record gives: V gene, clone size, D gene, J gene, CDR3 protein, CDR3 DNA. D genes are given only for firm matches. Only some rows state a clone size, as once, few, many or a class for expanded clones.

v_gene: TRBV11-2; abundance: -; d_gene: TRBD2; j_gene: TRBJ2-5; CDR3aa: CASSLYISSGRVGETQYF; CDR3nt: TGTGCCAGCAGCCTCTATATTTCTAGCGGGAGGGTTGGGGAGACCCAGTACTTC
v_gene: TRBV7-9; abundance: many; d_gene: -; j_gene: TRBJ2-3; CDR3aa: CASSPLVDTQYF; CDR3nt: TGTGCCAGCAGCCCCCTTGTGGATACGCAGTATTTT
v_gene: TRBV20-1; abundance: -; d_gene: TRBD2; j_gene: TRBJ2-3; CDR3aa: CSALAVNTDTQYF; CDR3nt: TGCAGTGCGCTAGCGGTTAACACAGATACGCAGTATTTT
v_gene: TRBV28; abundance: -; d_gene: TRBD2; j_gene: TRBJ2-3; CDR3aa: CASSVGLDRHTDTQYF; CDR3nt: TGTGCCAGCAGTGTGGGACTAGACCGTCACACGGATACGCAGTATTTT
v_gene: TRBV20-1; abundance: few; d_gene: -; j_gene: TRBJ2-1; CDR3aa: CSASENEQFF; CDR3nt: TGCAGTGCTAGCGAAAATGAGCAGTTCTTC
v_gene: TRBV2; abundance: -; d_gene: TRBD1; j_gene: TRBJ1-2; CDR3aa: CASSNRGGYTF; CDR3nt: TGTGCCAGCAGCAACAGGGGTGGCTACACCTTC
v_gene: TRBV24-1; abundance: -; d_gene: TRBD2; j_gene: TRBJ2-5; CDR3aa: CATSATSGRTVTQYF; CDR3nt: TGTGCCACCAGTGCGACTAGCGGGAGAACGGTGACCCAGTACTTC
v_gene: TRBV20-1; abundance: -; d_gene: TRBD1; j_gene: TRBJ2-1; CDR3aa: CSAREDRGRYEQFF; CDR3nt: TGCAGTGCTCGAGAGGACAGGGGGCGGTATGAGCAGTTCTTC
v_gene: TRBV7-6; abundance: -; d_gene: -; j_gene: TRBJ2-2; CDR3aa: CASSLERDGELFF; CDR3nt: TGTGCCAGCAGCTTAGAGAGAGATGGGGAGCTGTTTTTT
v_gene: TRBV14; abundance: few; d_gene: TRBD1; j_gene: TRBJ2-5; CDR3aa: CASPKGTENQETQYF; CDR3nt: TGTGCCAGCCCCAAAGGGACAGAAAATCAAGAGACCCAGTACTTC
v_gene: TRBV29-1; abundance: -; d_gene: TRBD2; j_gene: TRBJ2-7; CDR3aa: CSVEDSGGNYEQYF; CDR3nt: TGCAGCGTTGAGGATAGCGGGGGGAACTACGAGCAGTACTTC
v_gene: TRBV28; abundance: once; d_gene: -; j_gene: TRBJ2-7; CDR3aa: CASSFVGRTAYEQYF; CDR3nt: TGTGCCAGCAGTTTCGTGGGGCGCACCGCCTACGAGCAGTACTTC
v_gene: TRBV2; abundance: many; d_gene: TRBD1; j_gene: TRBJ2-7; CDR3aa: CASDPGTGAIYEQYF; CDR3nt: TGTGCCAGCGACCCCGGGACAGGGGCCATCTACGAGCAGTACTTC
v_gene: TRBV2; abundance: -; d_gene: -; j_gene: TRBJ1-5; CDR3aa: CASTPGDQPQHF; CDR3nt: TGTGCCAGCACCCCAGGTGATCAGCCCCAGCATTTT
v_gene: TRBV18; abundance: -; d_gene: -; j_gene: TRBJ1-4; CDR3aa: CASSPRQSATNEKLFF; CDR3nt: TGTGCCAGCTCACCACGGCAGAGCGCAACTAATGAAAAACTGTTTTTT
v_gene: TRBV14; abundance: -; d_gene: -; j_gene: TRBJ2-7; CDR3aa: CASSQDGRAAYEQYF; CDR3nt: TGTGCCAGCAGCCAAGACGGGAGAGCGGCCTACGAGCAGTACTTC
v_gene: TRBV7-7; abundance: -; d_gene: TRBD2; j_gene: TRBJ2-3; CDR3aa: CASSTLAGDGDTQYF; CDR3nt: TGTGCCAGCAGCACACTAGCGGGAGACGGAGATACGCAGTATTTT
v_gene: TRBV7-9; abundance: -; d_gene: -; j_gene: TRBJ2-7; CDR3aa: CASSLEGTGSYEQYF; CDR3nt: TGTGCCAGCAGCTTAGAAGGTACAGGCTCCTACGAGCAGTACTTC
v_gene: TRBV7-2; abundance: few; d_gene: -; j_gene: TRBJ1-3; CDR3aa: CASSLVRTVGNTIYF; CDR3nt: TGTGCCAGCAGCTTAGTAAGGACAGTAGGAAACACCATATATTTT
v_gene: TRBV20-1; abundance: -; d_gene: TRBD2; j_gene: TRBJ2-1; CDR3aa: CSARDRPSGGAYNEQFF; CDR3nt: TGCAGTGCTAGAGATAGGCCTAGCGGGGGCGCCTACAATGAGCAGTTCTTC
v_gene: TRBV28; abundance: many; d_gene: -; j_gene: TRBJ1-2; CDR3aa: CASQGDYGYTF; CDR3nt: TGTGCCAGTCAGGGCGACTATGGCTACACCTTC
v_gene: TRBV20-1; abundance: -; d_gene: -; j_gene: TRBJ1-6; CDR3aa: CSAQGVRAPLHF; CDR3nt: TGCAGTGCCCAAGGGGTTAGGGCACCCCTCCACTTT
v_gene: TRBV6-5; abundance: -; d_gene: TRBD1; j_gene: TRBJ2-1; CDR3aa: CASSYSGQGSNEQFF; CDR3nt: TGTGCCAGCAGTTACTCCGGACAGGGAAGCAATGAGCAGTTCTTC
v_gene: TRBV25-1; abundance: -; d_gene: -; j_gene: TRBJ2-2; CDR3aa: CASSESGWAGELFF; CDR3nt: TGTGCCAGCAGTGAATCAGGATGGGCCGGGGAGCTGTTTTTT
v_gene: TRBV29-1; abundance: few; d_gene: -; j_gene: TRBJ2-7; CDR3aa: CSDPGGYEQYF; CDR3nt: TGCAGCGATCCCGGAGGGTACGAGCAGTACTTC
v_gene: TRBV4-1; abundance: -; d_gene: -; j_gene: TRBJ1-6; CDR3aa: CASSQGLPNSPLHF; CDR3nt: TGCGCCAGCAGCCAAGGCCTGCCTAATTCACCCCTCCACTTT
v_gene: TRBV12-3/TRBV12-4; abundance: few; d_gene: -; j_gene: TRBJ2-2; CDR3aa: CASSLARGLGGELFF; CDR3nt: TGTGCCAGCAGTTTAGCCAGGGGCCTCGGCGGGGAGCTGTTTTTT
v_gene: TRBV15; abundance: few; d_gene: TRBD1; j_gene: TRBJ2-4; CDR3aa: CATSSDSTGEQNIQYF; CDR3nt: TGTGCCACCAGCAGCGACTCGACAGGGGAGCAAAACATTCAGTACTTC
v_gene: TRBV7-6; abundance: -; d_gene: -; j_gene: TRBJ2-1; CDR3aa: CASSVGGEQFF; CDR3nt: TGTGCCAGCAGCGTAGGAGGTGAGCAGTTCTTC
v_gene: TRBV5-1; abundance: -; d_gene: TRBD1; j_gene: TRBJ2-5; CDR3aa: CASSKGQGKETQYF; CDR3nt: TGCGCCAGCAGCAAGGGACAGGGGAAAGAGACCCAGTACTTC
v_gene: TRBV28; abundance: few; d_gene: -; j_gene: TRBJ2-3; CDR3aa: CASSLSLQGTFGADTQYF; CDR3nt: TGTGCCAGCAGTTTATCACTCCAGGGGACTTTCGGCGCAGATACGCAGTATTTT
v_gene: TRBV27; abundance: -; d_gene: -; j_gene: TRBJ1-6; CDR3aa: CASSFPGANSPLHF; CDR3nt: TGTGCCAGCAGTTTCCCAGGGGCTAATTCACCCCTCCACTTT
v_gene: TRBV5-5; abundance: few; d_gene: TRBD1; j_gene: TRBJ2-6; CDR3aa: CASYGQGGGRSGANVLTF; CDR3nt: TGTGCCAGCTATGGACAGGGGGGGGGAAGGTCTGGGGCCAACGTCCTGACTTTC
v_gene: TRBV19; abundance: few; d_gene: -; j_gene: TRBJ2-2; CDR3aa: CASSIRHANTGELFF; CDR3nt: TGTGCCAGTAGTATACGGCATGCGAACACCGGGGAGCTGTTTTTT
v_gene: TRBV9; abundance: -; d_gene: TRBD2; j_gene: TRBJ2-7; CDR3aa: CASSVAGTSGIYEQYF; CDR3nt: TGTGCCAGCAGCGTAGCCGGGACTAGCGGGATCTACGAGCAGTACTTC
v_gene: TRBV15; abundance: many; d_gene: -; j_gene: TRBJ2-1; CDR3aa: CATSRVKGVRFF; CDR3nt: TGTGCCACCAGCAGAGTGAAGGGAGTACGGTTCTTC
v_gene: TRBV24-1; abundance: many; d_gene: TRBD1; j_gene: TRBJ2-3; CDR3aa: CATERQGADTQYF; CDR3nt: TGTGCCACCGAGCGACAGGGGGCAGATACGCAGTATTTT
v_gene: TRBV11-2; abundance: -; d_gene: -; j_gene: TRBJ2-3; CDR3aa: CASSLVYGGADTQYF; CDR3nt: TGTGCCAGCAGCTTAGTGTACGGGGGCGCAGATACGCAGTATTTT
v_gene: TRBV6-5; abundance: -; d_gene: TRBD2; j_gene: TRBJ2-1; CDR3aa: CAVAGGNNEQFF; CDR3nt: TGTGCCGTAGCGGGAGGGAACAATGAGCAGTTCTTC
v_gene: TRBV15; abundance: few; d_gene: TRBD1; j_gene: TRBJ2-1; CDR3aa: CATSRPGQGYGEQFF; CDR3nt: TGTGCCACCAGCAGACCGGGACAGGGATACGGTGAGCAGTTCTTC
v_gene: TRBV6-6; abundance: few; d_gene: TRBD1; j_gene: TRBJ2-7; CDR3aa: CLAVGTGGEQYF; CDR3nt: TGTTTAGCAGTCGGGACAGGAGGCGAGCAGTACTTC
v_gene: TRBV10-3; abundance: few; d_gene: -; j_gene: TRBJ1-1; CDR3aa: CAISDGGRRVTEAFF; CDR3nt: TGTGCCATCAGTGACGGGGGGCGCCGGGTCACTGAAGCTTTCTTT
v_gene: TRBV29-1; abundance: medium-sized; d_gene: -; j_gene: TRBJ2-4; CDR3aa: CSVSGGIEPKNIQYF; CDR3nt: TGCAGCGTTTCAGGGGGGATAGAGCCGAAAAACATTCAGTACTTC
v_gene: TRBV7-3; abundance: -; d_gene: TRBD2; j_gene: TRBJ2-5; CDR3aa: CASSLNPGGETQYF; CDR3nt: TGTGCCAGCAGCTTAAACCCGGGGGGAGAGACCCAGTACTTC
v_gene: TRBV5-1; abundance: -; d_gene: -; j_gene: TRBJ2-3; CDR3aa: CASSTNGNNADTQYF; CDR3nt: TGCGCCAGCAGCACAAATGGGAATAACGCAGATACGCAGTATTTT
v_gene: TRBV16; abundance: many; d_gene: TRBD1; j_gene: TRBJ1-5; CDR3aa: CASSRGTGVQPQHF; CDR3nt: TGTGCCAGCAGCCGCGGGACAGGGGTTCAGCCCCAGCATTTT
v_gene: TRBV7-8; abundance: -; d_gene: -; j_gene: TRBJ2-5; CDR3aa: CASSLGDGGLGPQETQYF; CDR3nt: TGTGCCAGCAGCTTAGGGGATGGGGGCCTGGGGCCCCAAGAGACCCAGTACTTC